The entry below describes one T cell receptor beta chain. Individuals aged about 18 to 90 years were recruited from around 22 US areas. CDR1 and CDR2 from the germline V gene are GTSNPN and SVGIG (reference sequence). V trimming: 4 bases; J trimming: 10 bases; junction bases outside the gene matches: 9. The CDR3 extends over 14 amino acids. The table came from immunoSEQ multiplex PCR; TCRdb's copy has only in-frame clones and leaves some out. The sample includes a few hundred thousand clones, around 84% seen only once; the top ten take 6% to 7.5%. The data stem from a study of blood T cell repertoires in COVID-19. On the study more broadly: Specimens from acute and convalescent COVID-19 originated in the United States, Italy and Spain.

Sequencing was carried out using PBMCs or T cells enriched from blood (not recorded which). J is TRBJ1-6 and V is TRBV30; 8 bases are a match to TRBD1. The receptor was derived from a woman aged 40 to 50 with acute COVID-19. CDR3 sequence reads: CAWTQTGARSPLHF. In DNA, the CDR3 is TGTGCCTGGACCCAGACAGGGGCCCGGTCACCCCTCCACTTT.